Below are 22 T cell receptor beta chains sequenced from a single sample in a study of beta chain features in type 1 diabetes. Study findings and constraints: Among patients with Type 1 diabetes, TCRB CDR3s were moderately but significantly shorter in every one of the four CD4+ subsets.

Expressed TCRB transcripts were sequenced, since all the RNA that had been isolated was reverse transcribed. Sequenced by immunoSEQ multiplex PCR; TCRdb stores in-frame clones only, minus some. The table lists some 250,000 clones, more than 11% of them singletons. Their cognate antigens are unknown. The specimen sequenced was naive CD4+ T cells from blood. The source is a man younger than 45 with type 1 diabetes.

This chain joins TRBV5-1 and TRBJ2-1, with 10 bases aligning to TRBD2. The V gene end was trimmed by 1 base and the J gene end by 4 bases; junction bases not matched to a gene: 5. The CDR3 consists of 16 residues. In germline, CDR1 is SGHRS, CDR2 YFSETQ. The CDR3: CASSLRTSGIYNEQFF. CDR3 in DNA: TGCGCCAGCAGCTTGCGCACTAGCGGGATTTACAATGAGCAGTTCTTC.

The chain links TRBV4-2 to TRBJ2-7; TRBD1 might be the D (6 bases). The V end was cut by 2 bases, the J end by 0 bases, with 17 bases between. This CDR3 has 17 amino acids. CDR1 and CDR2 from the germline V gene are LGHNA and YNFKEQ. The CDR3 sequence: CASSQRGGAPSSYEQYF. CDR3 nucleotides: TGTGCCAGCAGCCAAAGAGGGGGAGCGCCGAGCTCCTACGAGCAGTACTTC.

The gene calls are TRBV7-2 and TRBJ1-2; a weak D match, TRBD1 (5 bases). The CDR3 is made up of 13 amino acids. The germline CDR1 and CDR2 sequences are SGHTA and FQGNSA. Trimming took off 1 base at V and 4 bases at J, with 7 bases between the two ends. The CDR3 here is CASSLGTTYGYTF. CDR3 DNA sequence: TGTGCCAGCAGCTTAGGGACAACCTATGGCTACACCTTC.

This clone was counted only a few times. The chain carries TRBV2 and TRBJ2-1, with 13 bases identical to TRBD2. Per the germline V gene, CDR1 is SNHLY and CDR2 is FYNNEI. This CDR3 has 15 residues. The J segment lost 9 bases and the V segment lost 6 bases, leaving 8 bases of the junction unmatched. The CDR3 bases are TGTGCCAGCAGGGTAGGGACTAGCGGGATCGGTGAGCAGTTCTTC. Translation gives CASRVGTSGIGEQFF.

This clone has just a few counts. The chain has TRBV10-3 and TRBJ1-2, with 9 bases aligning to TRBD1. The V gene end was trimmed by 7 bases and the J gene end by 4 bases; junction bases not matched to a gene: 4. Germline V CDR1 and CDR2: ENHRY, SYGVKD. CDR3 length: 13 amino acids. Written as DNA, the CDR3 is TGTGCCATCACGGGGACAGGGAGCTATGGCTACACCTTC. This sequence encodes CAITGTGSYGYTF.

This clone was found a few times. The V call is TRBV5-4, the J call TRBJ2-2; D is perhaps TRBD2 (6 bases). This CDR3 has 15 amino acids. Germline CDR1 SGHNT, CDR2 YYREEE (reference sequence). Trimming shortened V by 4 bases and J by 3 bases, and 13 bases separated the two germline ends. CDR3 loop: CASSPGVGHTGELFF. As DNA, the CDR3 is TGTGCCAGCAGCCCGGGAGTAGGTCACACCGGGGAGCTGTTTTTT.

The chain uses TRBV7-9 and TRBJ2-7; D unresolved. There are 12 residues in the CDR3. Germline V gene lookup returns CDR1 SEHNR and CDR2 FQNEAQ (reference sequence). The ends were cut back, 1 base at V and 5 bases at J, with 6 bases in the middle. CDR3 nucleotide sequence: TGTGCCAGCAGCTTAGATTCGGACGAGCAGTACTTC. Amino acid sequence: CASSLDSDEQYF.

The CDR3 spells CASSGTGGDQPQHF. The DNA for the CDR3 is TGTGCCAGCAGTGGGACAGGGGGAGATCAGCCCCAGCATTTT. This chain uses TRBV6-1 with TRBJ1-5; 10 bases match TRBD1. The germline gives CDR1 MNHNS, CDR2 SASEGT. Trimming at V came to 4 bases and at J to 5 bases, leaving 2 bases not matched to a gene. This CDR3 spans 14 amino acids.

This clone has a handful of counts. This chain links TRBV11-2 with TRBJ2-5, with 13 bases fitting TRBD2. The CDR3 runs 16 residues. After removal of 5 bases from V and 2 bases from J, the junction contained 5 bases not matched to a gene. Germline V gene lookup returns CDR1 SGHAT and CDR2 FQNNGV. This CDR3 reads CASSLGLAGEQETQYF. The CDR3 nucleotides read TGTGCCAGCAGCCTCGGACTAGCGGGGGAGCAAGAGACCCAGTACTTC.

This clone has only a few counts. The CDR3 loop is CASSYSRKAKNIQYF. The CDR3 region has the DNA TGTGCCAGCAGTTACTCGAGGAAAGCCAAAAACATTCAGTACTTC. The J gene is TRBJ2-4, the V gene TRBV6-5; no firm D call. V was shortened by 0 bases and J by 0 bases, with 6 bases between the two germline ends. Germline V CDR1 and CDR2: MNHEY, SVGAGI. The CDR3 consists of 15 residues.

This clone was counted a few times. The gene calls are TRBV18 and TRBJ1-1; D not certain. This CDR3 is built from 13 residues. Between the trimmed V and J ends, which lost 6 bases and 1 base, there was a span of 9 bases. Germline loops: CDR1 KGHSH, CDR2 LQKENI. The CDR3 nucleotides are TGTGCCAGCTCGTACAGTGAGAACACTGAAGCTTTCTTT. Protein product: CASSYSENTEAFF. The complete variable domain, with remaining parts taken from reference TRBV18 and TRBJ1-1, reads NAGVMQNPRHLVRRRGQEARLRCSPMKGHSHVYWYRQLPEEGLKFMVYLQKENIIDESGMPKERFSAEFPKEGPSILRIQQVVRGDSAAYFCASSYSENTEAFFGQGTRLTVV.

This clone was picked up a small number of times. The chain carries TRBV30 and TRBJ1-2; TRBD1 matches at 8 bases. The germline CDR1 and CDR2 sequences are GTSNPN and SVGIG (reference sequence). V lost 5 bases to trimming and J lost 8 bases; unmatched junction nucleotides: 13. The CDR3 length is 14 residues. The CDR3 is CAWALDREVKGYTF. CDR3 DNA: TGTGCCTGGGCCTTGGACAGGGAAGTGAAGGGCTACACCTTC.

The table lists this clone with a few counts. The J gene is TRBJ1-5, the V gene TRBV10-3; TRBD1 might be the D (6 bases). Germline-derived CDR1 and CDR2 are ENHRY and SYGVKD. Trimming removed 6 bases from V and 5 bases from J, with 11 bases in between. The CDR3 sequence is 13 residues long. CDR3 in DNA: TGTGCCATCAGACCACAGGGAGATCAGCCCCAGCATTTT. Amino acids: CAIRPQGDQPQHF.

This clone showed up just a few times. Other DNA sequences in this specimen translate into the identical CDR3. The CDR3 spells CASSLGGEGSYEQYF. The CDR3, as DNA: TGCGCCAGCAGCTTGGGAGGGGAGGGATCCTACGAGCAGTACTTC. This chain links TRBV5-1 with TRBJ2-7; 7 nucleotides line up with TRBD2. This CDR3 contains 15 residues. Germline V gene lookup returns CDR1 SGHRS and CDR2 YFSETQ. Trimming cost V 0 bases and J 1 base; bases outside gene matches: 4.

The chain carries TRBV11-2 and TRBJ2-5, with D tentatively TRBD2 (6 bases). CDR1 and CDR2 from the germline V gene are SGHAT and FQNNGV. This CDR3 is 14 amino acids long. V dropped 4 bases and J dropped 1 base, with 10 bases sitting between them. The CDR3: CASSWAGSQETQYF. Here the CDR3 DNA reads TGTGCCAGCAGCTGGGCGGGGTCCCAAGAGACCCAGTACTTC.

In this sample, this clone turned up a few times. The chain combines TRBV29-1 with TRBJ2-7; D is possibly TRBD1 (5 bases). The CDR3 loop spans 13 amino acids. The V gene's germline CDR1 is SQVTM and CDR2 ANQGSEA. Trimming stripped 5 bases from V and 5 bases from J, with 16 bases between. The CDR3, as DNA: TGCAGCGTTTTAGGCAGGGAAACAGACGAGCAGTACTTC. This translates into CSVLGRETDEQYF.

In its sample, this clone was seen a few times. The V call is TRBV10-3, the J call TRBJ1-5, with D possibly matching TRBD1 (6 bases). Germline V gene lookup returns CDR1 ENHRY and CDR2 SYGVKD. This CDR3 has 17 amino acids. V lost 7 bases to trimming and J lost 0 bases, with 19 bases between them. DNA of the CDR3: TGTGCCATCAAGGGGGTGACGATAAGAGGTAGCAATCAGCCCCAGCATTTT. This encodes CAIKGVTIRGSNQPQHF.

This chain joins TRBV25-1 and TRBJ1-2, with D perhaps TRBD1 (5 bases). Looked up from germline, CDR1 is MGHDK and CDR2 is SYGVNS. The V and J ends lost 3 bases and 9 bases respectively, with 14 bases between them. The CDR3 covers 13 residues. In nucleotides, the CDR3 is TGTGCCAGCAGTGATGCTCTACGGGGGAGCTACACCTTC. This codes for CASSDALRGSYTF.

CDR3 loop: CAWSEAQAGLEAFF. The DNA for the CDR3 is TGTGCCTGGAGTGAGGCGCAGGCTGGACTTGAAGCTTTCTTT. This sequence joins TRBV30 and TRBJ1-1; no reliable D call. With 1 base removed from V and 7 bases from J, the gap between germline ends came to 16 bases. Germline CDR1 reads GTSNPN; CDR2 reads SVGIG (reference sequence). This CDR3 comprises 14 residues.

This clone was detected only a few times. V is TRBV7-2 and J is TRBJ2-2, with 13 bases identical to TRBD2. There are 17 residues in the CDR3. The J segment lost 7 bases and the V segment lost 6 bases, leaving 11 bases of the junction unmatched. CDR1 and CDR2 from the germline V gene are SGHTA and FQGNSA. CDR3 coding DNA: TGTGCCAGCAGAGGCCGAGGACTAGCGGGAGCTCACGGGGAGCTGTTTTTT. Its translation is CASRGRGLAGAHGELFF.

The CDR3 nucleotides are TGTGCCAAACCGGGACTAGCGGAAGAGACCCAGTACTTC. This sequence encodes CAKPGLAEETQYF. This sequence joins TRBV6-4 and TRBJ2-5, with 11 nucleotides matching TRBD2. The CDR3 has 13 residues. V lost 10 bases and J lost 3; bases outside the gene matches: 4. The germline gives CDR1 MRHNA, CDR2 SNTAGT.

The CDR3, as DNA: TGCGCCAGCAGCGGTTGGGAGGGGAGCACAGATACGCAGTATTTT. The encoded protein is CASSGWEGSTDTQYF. The chain combines TRBV5-1 with TRBJ2-3, with 7 bases matching TRBD2. This CDR3 has 15 residues. In germline, CDR1 is SGHRS, CDR2 YFSETQ. J was trimmed by 0 bases and V by 4 bases; bases with no gene match: 5.